This T cell receptor beta chain was recorded in a study of T cells in narcolepsy. Trimming left V 2 bases short and J 6 bases short, with 14 bases between. The CDR3 totals 15 residues. Germline V gives CDR1 SGHTS, CDR2 YDEGEE. Profiled with immunoSEQ multiplex PCR; TCRdb holds only in-frame clones, not every one. The table includes 25,000 to 35,000 clones, around 86% detected once. Notes on the study in general: Comparing one patient's CSF and blood CD4+ clonotypes highlighted HCRT- and TRIB2-specific autoreactive clonotypes.

With regard to this clone: Antigen specificity is unknown.

The clonotype comes from a human donor with narcolepsy. The genes are TRBV5-8 and TRBJ2-2; D may be TRBD1 (5 bases). The specimen sequenced was CD45RA- memory CD4+ T cells from PBMCs. As DNA, the CDR3 is TGTGCCAGCAGCTTCTGGCTCCAGGGTTCCGGGGAGCTGTTTTTT. Translation gives CASSFWLQGSGELFF.